Each of the 24 T cell receptor beta chains below was sequenced from the same sample in a study of T cells after posttransplantation cyclophosphamide. Measured with immunoSEQ multiplex PCR; TCRdb has only the in-frame clones, and not every one. The sample is made up of over 25,000 clones, none counted only once. The sequencing input was PBMCs. These receptor sequences come from a woman aged 60 to 75 in good health, CMV-negative, and a related stem cell transplant donor.

This clone was recorded at least ten times. The V gene is TRBV5-1, the J gene TRBJ1-3, with D unclear. CDR3 length: 15 residues. Germline values: CDR1 SGHRS, CDR2 YFSETQ. V lost 0 bases and J lost 0, with 7 bases in between. CDR3 in amino acids: CASSLGAISGNTIYF. The CDR3 DNA is TGCGCCAGCAGCTTGGGTGCGATCTCTGGAAACACCATATATTTT.

This clone was recorded many times. V and J are TRBV7-2 and TRBJ2-7; 7 bases match TRBD2. The J segment lost 9 bases and the V segment lost 1 base, leaving 12 bases of the junction unmatched. This CDR3 comprises 15 residues. Germline-derived CDR1 and CDR2 are SGHTA and FQGNSA. The CDR3 loop reads CASSLVASGNRRQYF. The CDR3 nucleotides are TGTGCCAGCAGCTTAGTTGCTAGCGGCAACCGTCGGCAGTACTTC.

This clone was picked up many times. V usage is TRBV5-8 and J usage is TRBJ2-3; 12 bases line up with TRBD2. The germline CDR1 and CDR2 sequences are SGHTS and YDEGEE. This CDR3 region has 16 residues. Trimming cost V 4 bases and J 4 bases; bases outside gene matches: 7. The CDR3 nucleotides read TGTGCCAGCAGCCACGGGACTAGCGGGCGCCCAGATACGCAGTATTTT. Protein: CASSHGTSGRPDTQYF.

Many counts were recorded for this clone. This chain connects TRBV7-2 to TRBJ2-7; D is unresolved. The ends were cut back, 6 bases at V and 6 bases at J, with 9 bases in the middle. Germline CDR1 and CDR2: SGHTA and FQGNSA. This CDR3 has 11 amino acids. CDR3 bases: TGTGCCAGCAGTGTCGGGTTCGAGCAGTACTTC. It is translated as CASSVGFEQYF.

J is TRBJ1-1 and V is TRBV15; D is possibly TRBD1 (6 bases). Trimming left V 3 bases short and J 5 bases short, with 16 bases between. Germline CDR1 reads LNHNV; CDR2 reads YYDKDF (reference sequence). The CDR3 has 15 amino acids. The CDR3 DNA follows: TGTGCCACCAGCAGTGGACAGTTCGCGAGGACTGAAGCTTTCTTT. Amino acid sequence: CATSSGQFARTEAFF.

This clone was counted ten times or more. The gene calls are TRBV7-2 and TRBJ1-2; D is possibly TRBD1 (6 bases). The CDR3 sequence is 15 residues long. The ends were cut back, 2 bases at V and 3 bases at J, with 13 bases in the middle. CDR1 SGHTA and CDR2 FQGNSA come from the germline V gene. For the CDR3, the DNA is TGTGCCAGCAGCTTATATTACTCAGGGGACTATGGCTACACCTTC. Protein: CASSLYYSGDYGYTF.

This clone has at least ten counts. This chain connects TRBV5-1 to TRBJ2-1, with TRBD2 as a possible D gene (6 bases). The CDR3 sequence is 14 residues long. Germline V CDR1 and CDR2: SGHRS, YFSETQ. Trimming took 4 bases from V and 7 from J, leaving 15 bases between them. CDR3 residues: CASSPVLASNEQFF. In DNA form, the CDR3 reads TGCGCCAGCAGCCCCGTCCTAGCGTCGAATGAGCAGTTCTTC.

The CDR3 sequence is CAWAPGGYEQYF. The CDR3 DNA sequence: TGTGCCTGGGCCCCAGGCGGGTACGAGCAGTACTTC. The chain combines TRBV30 with TRBJ2-7; D perhaps matches TRBD2 (5 bases). Germline values: CDR1 GTSNPN, CDR2 SVGIG (reference sequence). Trimming shortened V by 5 bases and J by 4 bases, and 12 bases separated the two germline ends. CDR3 length: 12 amino acids.

Many counts were recorded for this clone. The genes are TRBV19 and TRBJ1-3; D is perhaps TRBD1 (6 bases). Germline CDR1 and CDR2: LNHDA and SQIVND (reference sequence). V was cut by 9 bases and J by 7 bases, with 16 bases left in between. The CDR3 has 13 amino acids. CDR3 protein: CASADSWRNTIYF. The CDR3 region has the DNA TGTGCCAGCGCGGACAGCTGGAGGAACACCATATATTTT.

This clone has at least ten counts. V and J are TRBV12-3 or TRBV12-4 and TRBJ1-1; TRBD1 might be the D (6 bases). The ends were cut back, 2 bases at V and 7 bases at J, with 11 bases in the middle. CDR3 size: 13 residues. CDR3 nucleotide sequence: TGTGCCAGCAGTTTAAAGGACAGAGATGAAGCTTTCTTT. This encodes CASSLKDRDEAFF.

This clone was seen ten or more times. The chain has TRBV16 and TRBJ1-1; no clear D. Trimming took 0 bases from V and 1 from J, leaving 9 bases between them. Germline values: CDR1 KGHSY, CDR2 FQNENV. The CDR3 covers 15 residues. CDR3 bases: TGTGCCAGCAGCCAATCCACAGTGCGGAACACTGAAGCTTTCTTT. It yields the protein CASSQSTVRNTEAFF.

In this sample, this clone turned up many times. The V call is TRBV2, the J call TRBJ2-1; D may be TRBD1 (5 bases). V was cut by 4 bases and J by 9 bases, with 22 bases left in between. The CDR3 has 16 amino acids. Germline V CDR1 and CDR2: SNHLY, FYNNEI. CDR3 sequence reads: CASSGTLLGDFGEQFF. DNA of the CDR3: TGTGCCAGCAGTGGGACATTATTGGGCGATTTCGGTGAGCAGTTCTTC.

This chain uses TRBV4-1 with TRBJ1-2, with D hard to call. Germline CDR1 reads MGHRA; CDR2 reads YSYEKL. This CDR3 comprises 16 residues. V lost 0 bases to trimming and J lost 4 bases, with 15 bases between them. The CDR3 nucleotides are TGCGCCAGCAGCCAAGATCCAGGACGTCGGGGCTATGGCTACACCTTC. Amino acids: CASSQDPGRRGYGYTF.

This clone was found many times. The rearrangement uses TRBV28 and TRBJ1-2; D might be TRBD1 (5 bases). The V end lost 2 bases, the J end lost 7 bases, and 14 bases lay between the germline ends. The CDR3 extends over 14 amino acids. CDR1 MDHEN and CDR2 SYDVKM come from the germline V gene. This chain's CDR3 is CASSLGGASRGYTF. Written as DNA, the CDR3 is TGTGCCAGCAGTTTAGGAGGGGCGAGTCGTGGCTACACCTTC.

This clone was detected many times. The chain links TRBV6-6 to TRBJ2-3; 11 bases map to TRBD2. The CDR3 covers 14 residues. V shed 10 bases and J 3 bases; nucleotides not matched to a gene: 6. CDR1 and CDR2 from the germline V gene are MNHNY and SVGAGI (reference sequence). This chain's CDR3 is CAIRTSGGTDTQYF. The CDR3 nucleotides are TGTGCCATCCGAACTAGCGGGGGAACAGATACGCAGTATTTT.

V gene TRBV15 combines with J gene TRBJ2-5, with a tentative D call TRBD2 (6 bases). This CDR3 is built from 16 residues. The ends were cut back, 3 bases at V and 4 bases at J, with 18 bases in the middle. CDR1 and CDR2 from the germline V gene are LNHNV and YYDKDF (reference sequence). The CDR3 here is CATSSSGMSRGETQYF. CDR3 nucleotides: TGTGCCACCAGCAGCTCCGGAATGTCGCGGGGAGAGACCCAGTACTTC.

The chain recombines TRBV6-5 with TRBJ2-1; D is uncertain. CDR3 length: 15 amino acids. V was cut by 2 bases and J by 0 bases, with 8 bases left in between. Germline V gene data show CDR1 as MNHEY and CDR2 as SVGAGI. In nucleotides, the CDR3 is TGTGCCAGCAGTTACGCGGAGTACTCCTACAATGAGCAGTTCTTC. Protein sequence: CASSYAEYSYNEQFF.

The V call is TRBV28, the J call TRBJ2-7; 8 bases are a match to TRBD2. This CDR3 spans 12 amino acids. Germline CDR1 MDHEN, CDR2 SYDVKM. Trimming took 11 bases from V and 4 from J; bases not matched to a gene: 7. The CDR3 DNA sequence: TGTGCCTCGGGGGGGGGAATGTACGAGCAGTACTTC. Amino acid sequence: CASGGGMYEQYF.

The table lists this clone with many counts. V usage is TRBV7-3 and J usage is TRBJ2-1; 11 nucleotides match TRBD1. Germline values: CDR1 SGHTA, CDR2 FQGTGA. V lost 0 bases to trimming and J lost 6 bases; unmatched junction nucleotides: 4. This CDR3 spans 16 amino acids. The chain's CDR3 is CASSLTSGTGGNEQFF. CDR3 bases: TGTGCCAGCAGCTTAACGTCCGGGACAGGGGGCAATGAGCAGTTCTTC.

This chain links TRBV12-3 or TRBV12-4 with TRBJ1-2, with 7 bases aligning to TRBD1. The V and J ends lost 4 bases and 4 bases, in that order; junction bases with no gene match: 3. This CDR3 spans 13 amino acids. The CDR3 protein is CASSSHRGYGYTF. The CDR3 DNA sequence: TGTGCCAGCAGTTCGCACAGGGGCTATGGCTACACCTTC.

This chain joins TRBV6-1 and TRBJ2-4; TRBD2 matches at 7 bases. Losses at the gene ends were 1 base for V and 9 bases for J; bases not matched to a gene: 3. Germline lookup yields CDR1 MNHNS and CDR2 SASEGT. This CDR3 is 13 amino acids long. The CDR3 coding sequence is TGTGCCAGCAGTGAAGTGGTAGCGGGCATTCAGTACTTC. This encodes CASSEVVAGIQYF.

This clone was counted at least ten times. This sequence joins TRBV10-1 and TRBJ2-7, with D perhaps assigned TRBD1 or TRBD2 (6 bases each). The germline V and J ends were trimmed by 7 bases and 3 bases, with 13 bases remaining between them. CDR3 length: 13 amino acids. CDR1 is WNHNN and CDR2 is SYGVQD in the germline V gene (reference sequence). In DNA, the CDR3 is TGCGCCAGCACACAGGGAGGAAACTACGAGCAGTACTTC. Translation gives CASTQGGNYEQYF.

The table lists this clone with many counts. This chain uses TRBV27 with TRBJ2-7; 10 bases are shared with TRBD2. The germline V gene encodes CDR1 MNHEY and CDR2 SMNVEV (reference sequence). The V and J ends lost 5 bases and 1 base, in that order; junction bases with no gene match: 8. This CDR3 has 16 amino acids. The CDR3 nucleotides are TGTGCCAGCAGTGCGTCGACTAGCGGGTCTTCCTACGAGCAGTACTTC. This sequence encodes CASSASTSGSSYEQYF.

This clone has a handful of counts. The rearrangement uses TRBV18 and TRBJ2-5, with 7 bases that match TRBD1. After removal of 5 bases from V and 1 base from J, the junction contained 4 bases not matched to a gene. Germline CDR1 reads KGHSH; CDR2 reads LQKENI. CDR3 length: 14 amino acids. The CDR3 DNA is TGTGCCAGCTCAACCGGGACAGCCCAAGAGACCCAGTACTTC. Translated, it gives CASSTGTAQETQYF.